These 24 T cell receptor beta chains were sequenced from one sample in a study of early T cells in non-severe SARS-CoV-2 infection (TCRdb year 2021). The library was built by means of 5' RACE. Data came from a NextSeq 500. The raw public data were reprocessed by TCRdb itself: fastp quality trimming at Q25, MiXCR clonotype calling, in-frame beta chains only. All rows with the same CDR3 protein become a single entry with the most common DNA and genes. The sample has fewer than 110,000 distinct CDR3 sequences on record, approximately 12% of them singletons. The ten most abundant clones make up 6.5% to 8% of the sample. The specimen was whole blood. These receptors were obtained from an adult who was a healthcare worker with PCR-confirmed SARS-CoV-2 infection or an uninfected control (not recorded which).

In its sample, this clonotype was seen a few times. This chain connects TRBV20-1 to TRBJ2-7; either TRBD1 or TRBD2 may supply D (6 bases each). There are 13 residues in the CDR3. V lost 3 bases and J 6 bases, leaving 15 bases between the germline ends. Per germline, CDR1 DFQATT and CDR2 SNEGSKA (reference sequence). The CDR3 DNA reads as TGCAGTGCTAGCCCAGGGGAGGCGGGCGAGCAGTACTTC. Its translation is CSASPGEAGEQYF.

Only a few counts were recorded for this clonotype. The chain links TRBV12-3 or TRBV12-4 to TRBJ2-3; the D gene could be TRBD1 or TRBD2 (5 bases each). The CDR3 contains 14 residues. The V and J ends lost 6 bases and 6 bases respectively, with 16 bases between them. The DNA for the CDR3 is TGTGCCAGCAGCCGGGACCCCACACCTGATACGCAGTATTTT. This translates into CASSRDPTPDTQYF.

This clonotype has a count of ten or more. This sequence joins TRBV28 and TRBJ1-6; no definite D call. CDR3 size: 13 residues. Germline loops: CDR1 MDHEN, CDR2 SYDVKM. V gave up 6 bases and J gave up 5 bases, with 8 bases separating them. DNA of the CDR3: TGTGCCAGCAGCGACGGGAATAATTCACCCCTCCACTTT. Protein: CASSDGNNSPLHF.

This chain joins TRBV5-4 and TRBJ1-3, with D perhaps matching TRBD1 (5 bases). CDR1 is SGHNT, CDR2 YYREEE, per germline (reference sequence). This CDR3 is built from 16 residues. The germline V and J ends were trimmed by 1 base and 2 bases, with 13 bases remaining between them. The CDR3 coding sequence is TGTGCCAGCAGCTTGTCGACAGCGGTAGCTGGAAACACCATATATTTT. Encoded protein: CASSLSTAVAGNTIYF.

This clonotype was seen at least ten times. The chain uses TRBV20-1 and TRBJ1-5; no reliable D call. Germline CDR1 reads DFQATT; CDR2 reads SNEGSKA (reference sequence). The CDR3 is 15 amino acids. Trimming removed 0 bases from V and 4 bases from J, with 13 bases in between. This CDR3 reads CSARDLGRLNQPQHF. CDR3 in DNA: TGCAGTGCTAGAGATCTGGGCCGATTAAATCAGCCCCAGCATTTT.

V usage is TRBV28 and J usage is TRBJ2-2; maybe TRBD1 (6 bases). The CDR3 consists of 15 residues. Germline CDR1 MDHEN, CDR2 SYDVKM. The V and J ends lost 3 bases and 4 bases respectively, with 12 bases between them. The CDR3: CASSLGAPVTGELFF. The CDR3 bases are TGTGCCAGCAGTTTGGGGGCGCCGGTCACCGGGGAGCTGTTTTTT.

This clonotype occurred many times. The chain couples TRBV7-9 to TRBJ1-2, with a weak D call TRBD1 (5 bases). Germline V lookup: CDR1 SEHNR, CDR2 FQNEAQ (reference sequence). Deletions cut 3 bases from V and 8 bases from J, with 16 bases between. The CDR3 is made up of 14 amino acids. In nucleotides, the CDR3 is TGTGCCAGCAGCTTGGAGATTTTATGGGACGGCTACACCTTC. It yields the protein CASSLEILWDGYTF.

In its sample, this clonotype was seen many times. The chain is built from TRBV2 and TRBJ2-1; D is unclear. V was cut by 3 bases and J by 14 bases, with 8 bases left in between. From germline, CDR1 is SNHLY and CDR2 FYNNEI. The CDR3 sequence is 10 residues long. CDR3 nucleotide sequence: TGTGCCAGCAGTGAGTCGTCGGAGTTCTTC. It specifies CASSESSEFF.

This clonotype was observed many times. The chain is built from TRBV10-3 and TRBJ2-1; possibly TRBD2 for D (5 bases). The length of the CDR3 is 13 residues. Germline CDR1 reads ENHRY; CDR2 reads SYGVKD. Deletions cut 8 bases from V and 5 bases from J, with 13 bases between. The CDR3 DNA sequence: TGTGCCATCTTACGGGATAGGCACAATGAGCAGTTCTTC. Its protein product is CAILRDRHNEQFF.

This clonotype has ten or more counts. V and J are TRBV19 and TRBJ2-6; the D is unclear. In germline, CDR1 is LNHDA, CDR2 SQIVND (reference sequence). V was clipped by 10 bases and J by 0 bases, with 10 bases between them. The CDR3 is made up of 14 amino acids. This CDR3 reads CATAISSGANVLTF. In DNA form, the CDR3 reads TGTGCCACCGCGATTAGCTCTGGGGCCAACGTCCTGACTTTC.

This clonotype came up many times. V and J are TRBV5-1 and TRBJ1-1; D call uncertain. V was pared by 0 bases and J by 1 base, with 10 bases between. Germline V CDR1 and CDR2: SGHRS, YFSETQ. The CDR3 runs to 15 residues. The CDR3 reads CASSLEVRPNTEAFF. CDR3 sequence (DNA): TGCGCCAGCAGCTTGGAGGTACGCCCGAACACTGAAGCTTTCTTT.

This clonotype was recorded at least ten times. The chain has TRBV20-1 and TRBJ2-1; D ambiguous. CDR1 is DFQATT, CDR2 SNEGSKA, per germline (reference sequence). V dropped 4 bases and J dropped 4 bases, with 14 bases sitting between them. CDR3 length: 14 residues. The CDR3 sequence: CSAITLALYNEQFF. Written as DNA, the CDR3 is TGCAGTGCTATCACGTTAGCCCTGTACAATGAGCAGTTCTTC.

This clonotype has a count of ten or more. J is TRBJ2-5 and V is TRBV20-1; possible D gene TRBD2, 6 bases. The CDR3 is 13 residues long. The V gene's germline CDR1 is DFQATT and CDR2 SNEGSKA (reference sequence). V gave up 3 bases and J gave up 6 bases, with 14 bases separating them. The CDR3 is CSASLPSDKTQYF. The CDR3 region has the DNA TGCAGTGCTAGCCTCCCTAGCGATAAGACCCAGTACTTC.

This clonotype was observed a handful of times. This chain joins TRBV7-6 and TRBJ2-1; D unclear. Germline V gene lookup returns CDR1 SGHVS and CDR2 FNYEAQ. V lost 1 base and J 4 bases, leaving 11 bases between the germline ends. The CDR3 length is 15 residues. The CDR3, as DNA: TGTGCCAGCAGCTTAGGATCGATGGTGTACAATGAGCAGTTCTTC. This gives the protein CASSLGSMVYNEQFF.

This chain joins TRBV30 and TRBJ1-3; 11 bases map to TRBD1. The CDR3 has 14 amino acids. With 5 bases clipped from V and 7 bases from J, the junction kept 7 bases outside the gene matches. Germline V gene sequence: CDR1 GTSNPN, CDR2 SVGIG (reference sequence). CDR3 region: CAWGGQGAPNTIYF. The CDR3 DNA sequence: TGTGCCTGGGGAGGACAGGGGGCGCCGAACACCATATATTTT.

This chain joins TRBV4-1 and TRBJ1-3; D might be TRBD1 (5 bases). Trimming stripped 0 bases from V and 3 bases from J, with 9 bases between. The length of the CDR3 is 15 residues. The germline gives CDR1 MGHRA, CDR2 YSYEKL. CDR3 sequence (DNA): TGCGCCAGCAGCCAAGAGTGGACATTTGGAAACACCATATATTTT. It specifies CASSQEWTFGNTIYF.

The V and J genes are TRBV5-6 and TRBJ1-6; tentative D call: TRBD1 (5 bases). Trimming shortened V by 0 bases and J by 14 bases, and 15 bases separated the two germline ends. CDR1 is SGHDT, CDR2 YYEEEE, per germline. The CDR3 contains 14 residues. CDR3 DNA: TGTGCCAGCAGCTTGGCCATGGGGGGTTTGGCCCTCCACTTT. Its protein product is CASSLAMGGLALHF.

This clonotype was observed at least ten times. Here the CDR3 DNA reads TGTGCCAGCTCACCATATAAGGGAGTCGGCTATGGCTACACCTTC. Translation: CASSPYKGVGYGYTF. The chain uses TRBV18 and TRBJ1-2; D is ambiguous. Trimming removed 2 bases from V and 4 bases from J, with 14 bases in between. This CDR3 is 15 amino acids long. Germline CDR1 is KGHSH and CDR2 is LQKENI.

This clonotype came up many times. The chain joins TRBV10-1 to TRBJ2-2, with D perhaps TRBD1 or TRBD2 (5 bases each). Between the trimmed V and J ends, which lost 6 bases and 0 bases, there was a span of 11 bases. Germline V gene sequence: CDR1 WNHNN, CDR2 SYGVQD (reference sequence). The CDR3 has 15 residues. The CDR3 here is CASRTGRANTGELFF. The CDR3 DNA sequence: TGCGCCAGCAGGACGGGACGGGCGAACACCGGGGAGCTGTTTTTT.

This clonotype was recorded many times. The rearrangement joins TRBV30 to TRBJ1-1, with D possibly being TRBD1 (5 bases). The germline V and J ends were trimmed by 0 bases and 5 bases, with 7 bases remaining between them. The CDR3 length is 12 residues. Germline V gene lookup returns CDR1 GTSNPN and CDR2 SVGIG (reference sequence). CDR3 coding DNA: TGTGCCTGGAGTGTAGGGGTAACTGAAGCTTTCTTT. This sequence encodes CAWSVGVTEAFF.

This clonotype has ten or more counts. This chain connects TRBV24-1 to TRBJ2-2; D gene uncertain. Trimming took 7 bases from V and 3 from J, leaving 8 bases between them. CDR3 size: 13 residues. Germline-derived CDR1 and CDR2 are KGHDR and SFDVKD. DNA for the CDR3: TGTGCCACCAGGCCACGGGACACCGGGGAGCTGTTTTTT. The encoded protein is CATRPRDTGELFF.

This clonotype was picked up a small number of times. This chain uses TRBV6-1 with TRBJ2-3, with D possibly called TRBD1 or TRBD2 (5 bases each). V was trimmed by 1 base and J by 9 bases, leaving 8 bases between them. The CDR3 is made up of 12 amino acids. Germline CDR1 is MNHNS and CDR2 is SASEGT. This CDR3 is CASSEDRDTQYF. The DNA for the CDR3 is TGTGCCAGCAGTGAAGATAGGGACACGCAGTATTTT.

This clonotype was found a few times. This chain's CDR3 is CASRLTGESYEQYF. The CDR3 DNA is TGTGCCAGCAGGTTGACAGGGGAATCCTACGAGCAGTACTTC. The chain combines TRBV28 with TRBJ2-7; 8 nucleotides align to TRBD1. In germline, CDR1 is MDHEN, CDR2 SYDVKM. The V gene end was trimmed by 6 bases and the J gene end by 1 base; junction bases not matched to a gene: 5. CDR3 size: 14 residues.

This clonotype was observed at least ten times. The rearrangement uses TRBV20-1 and TRBJ2-1; 9 nucleotides agree with TRBD2. Trimming took 2 bases from V and 5 from J; bases not matched to a gene: 13. Germline V gene sequence: CDR1 DFQATT, CDR2 SNEGSKA (reference sequence). This CDR3 is 17 amino acids long. The chain's CDR3 is CSARLNLGLAGNNEQFF. The CDR3 DNA reads TGCAGTGCTAGACTCAATTTGGGGCTAGCGGGAAACAATGAGCAGTTCTTC.